These 13 T cell receptor beta chains came from one sample sequenced in a study of CD8 T cells in Susac syndrome. Random hexamers were used to reverse transcribe 0.5 to 1 ug of RNA. TCRdb called the immunoSEQ multiplex PCR reads again in MiXCR, with one record for every CDR3 protein. There are about 200,000 distinct CDR3 sequences in the sample; 90% to 95% occur only once, and under 0.12% lies in the top ten. Source material: CD4+ T cells from PBMCs. These receptors originate from a human donor in good health.

V is TRBV18 and J is TRBJ2-7; the D gene is possibly TRBD2 (6 bases). CDR1 is KGHSH and CDR2 is LQKENI in the germline V gene. Trimming took off 3 bases at V and 6 bases at J, with 12 bases between the two ends. The CDR3 runs 13 residues. The CDR3 nucleotides are TGTGCCAGCTCACCGTCTCGGGAGTCCGAGCAGTACTTC. Translation: CASSPSRESEQYF. Looking up the rest from reference TRBV18 and TRBJ2-7 gives the full variable domain: NAGVMQNPRHLVRRRGQEARLRCSPMKGHSHVYWYRQLPEEGLKFMVYLQKENIIDESGMPKERFSAEFPKEGPSILRIQQVVRGDSAAYFCASSPSRESEQYFGPGTRLTVT.

The rearrangement links TRBV3-1 to TRBJ1-1; perhaps TRBD1 as D (5 bases). Trimming shortened V by 1 base and J by 0 bases, and 9 bases separated the two germline ends. In germline, CDR1 is LGHDT, CDR2 YNNKEL (reference sequence). The length of the CDR3 is 15 residues. The CDR3 protein is CASSQAARVNTEAFF. CDR3 coding DNA: TGTGCCAGCAGCCAAGCCGCCAGGGTGAACACTGAAGCTTTCTTT.

The chain combines TRBV24-1 with TRBJ2-1; TRBD2 aligns across 8 bases. Germline-derived CDR1 and CDR2 are KGHDR and SFDVKD. The CDR3 consists of 12 residues. V was clipped by 4 bases and J by 12 bases; unmatched bases: 4. CDR3 sequence: CATSDPTSGQFF. The CDR3 DNA is TGTGCCACCAGTGACCCCACTAGCGGGCAGTTCTTC.

This clonotype appeared once. The chain couples TRBV28 to TRBJ1-4; no firm D call. Trimming pared 6 bases from V and 5 bases from J, leaving 10 bases between. The germline V gene has CDR1 MDHEN and CDR2 SYDVKM. CDR3 length: 13 amino acids. The CDR3 nucleotides are TGTGCCAGCAGAACTGGAGGAAATGAAAAACTGTTTTTT. This gives the protein CASRTGGNEKLFF.

This clonotype was counted between two and nine times. This chain joins TRBV3-1 and TRBJ2-5, with a tentative D call TRBD1 (5 bases). This CDR3 region has 12 residues. CDR1 LGHDT and CDR2 YNNKEL come from the germline V gene (reference sequence). V was shortened by 0 bases and J by 13 bases, with 12 bases between the two germline ends. The CDR3 region is CASSQEGDHWYF. The CDR3 region has the DNA TGTGCCAGCAGCCAAGAAGGGGATCACTGGTACTTC.

The gene calls are TRBV3-1 and TRBJ2-1; 14 positions agree with TRBD2. The CDR3 runs 15 residues. V shed 3 bases, J shed 7 bases, and the junction held 2 bases outside the gene matches. Germline V gene data show CDR1 as LGHDT and CDR2 as YNNKEL (reference sequence). The CDR3 sequence is CASSQGLAGANEQFF. CDR3 bases: TGTGCCAGCAGCCAGGGACTAGCGGGGGCTAATGAGCAGTTCTTC.

V usage is TRBV12-3 or TRBV12-4 and J usage is TRBJ1-1, with D perhaps matching TRBD1 (5 bases). Between the trimmed V and J ends, which lost 3 bases and 5 bases, there was a span of 7 bases. The CDR3 consists of 12 residues. The CDR3, as DNA: TGTGCCAGCAGTTTCGGGGGGACTGAAGCTTTCTTT. This gives the protein CASSFGGTEAFF.

The chain uses TRBV9 and TRBJ2-7, with a possible D match to TRBD2 (6 bases). The CDR3 covers 15 residues. The V end was cut by 0 bases, the J end by 2 bases, with 12 bases between. The V gene's germline CDR1 is SGDLS and CDR2 YYNGEE. CDR3: CASSVALRGTYEQYF. As DNA, the CDR3 is TGTGCCAGCAGCGTAGCCTTGCGGGGAACCTACGAGCAGTACTTC.

V is TRBV30 and J is TRBJ2-5; D unresolved. Germline V lookup: CDR1 GTSNPN, CDR2 SVGIG (reference sequence). The CDR3 contains 11 residues. With 0 bases removed from V and 3 bases from J, the gap between germline ends came to 2 bases. CDR3 amino acids: CAWSVEETQYF. The CDR3 coding sequence is TGTGCCTGGAGTGTTGAAGAGACCCAGTACTTC.

The chain is built from TRBV14 and TRBJ2-2; TRBD2 is a possible D gene (6 bases). The CDR3 extends over 17 amino acids. V gave up 2 bases and J gave up 7 bases, with 20 bases separating them. Germline V CDR1 and CDR2: SGHDN, FVKESK. The CDR3 DNA reads TGTGCCAGCAGCCAAAGGACCCTTGGGAGGTTGATCGGGGAGCTGTTTTTT. It codes for CASSQRTLGRLIGELFF.

The chain recombines TRBV18 with TRBJ1-5; D not certain. The ends were cut back, 2 bases at V and 3 bases at J, with 5 bases in the middle. The CDR3 extends over 13 amino acids. Germline CDR1 KGHSH, CDR2 LQKENI. The CDR3 coding sequence is TGTGCCAGCTCACCAGAGTCCAATCAGCCCCAGCATTTT. Translating gives CASSPESNQPQHF.

V usage is TRBV24-1 and J usage is TRBJ2-1; TRBD1 aligns across 7 bases. The length of the CDR3 is 17 residues. The trim removed 0 bases at V and 5 bases at J, leaving 9 bases unmatched. Looked up from germline, CDR1 is KGHDR and CDR2 is SFDVKD. The CDR3 region has the DNA TGTGCCACCAGTGATTTGACTGGGGCAGGGGGAAACAATGAGCAGTTCTTC. Protein sequence: CATSDLTGAGGNNEQFF.

V and J are TRBV23-1 and TRBJ1-6; D gene ambiguous. TRBV23-1 is flagged as an ORF with uncertain function. Trimming stripped 0 bases from V and 7 bases from J, with 10 bases between. The CDR3 runs to 15 residues. This CDR3 reads CASSQSIGGNSPLHF. The CDR3 nucleotides read TGCGCCAGCAGTCAATCGATCGGTGGCAATTCACCCCTCCACTTT.